The sequence of this TCR beta chain was determined in a study of blood T cell repertoires in COVID-19. Study at large: The United States, Italy and Spain were the sources of the acute and convalescent COVID-19 samples. T cells, B-cell-depleted T cells, or PBMCs supplied cDNA or gDNA.

The germline gives CDR1 LNHDA, CDR2 SQIVND (reference sequence). J was trimmed by 4 bases and V by 7 bases; bases with no gene match: 6. The CDR3 covers 14 residues. Original processing notes: Amplification with reference gene primers provided the estimates of nucleated cell counts. Sequenced by immunoSEQ multiplex PCR; TCRdb stores in-frame clones only, minus some. The V and J calls and clone size come from that table; D and trimming were worked out from the DNA. The table lists about 270,000 clones, approximately 90% of them singletons. This receptor was taken from a man aged 35 to 55 who had been exposed to COVID-19. The source material was PBMCs or T cells enriched from blood (not recorded which). The gene calls are TRBV19 and TRBJ1-5; 8 bases are shared with TRBD1. CDR3 in DNA: TGTGCCAGTACTACGGGACAGGAGAATCAGCCCCAGCATTTT. It translates to CASTTGQENQPQHF.